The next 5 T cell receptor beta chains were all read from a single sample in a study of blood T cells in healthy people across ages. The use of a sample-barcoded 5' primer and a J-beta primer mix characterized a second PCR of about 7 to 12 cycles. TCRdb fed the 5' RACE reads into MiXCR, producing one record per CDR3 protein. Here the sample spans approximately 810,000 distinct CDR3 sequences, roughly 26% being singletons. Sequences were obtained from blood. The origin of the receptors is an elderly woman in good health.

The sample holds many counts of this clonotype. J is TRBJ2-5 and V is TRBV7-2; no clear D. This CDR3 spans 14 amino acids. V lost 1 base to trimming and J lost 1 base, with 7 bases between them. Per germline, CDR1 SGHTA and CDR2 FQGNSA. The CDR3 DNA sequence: TGTGCCAGCAGCTTAGTTCACGGCCAAGAGACCCAGTACTTC. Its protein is CASSLVHGQETQYF.

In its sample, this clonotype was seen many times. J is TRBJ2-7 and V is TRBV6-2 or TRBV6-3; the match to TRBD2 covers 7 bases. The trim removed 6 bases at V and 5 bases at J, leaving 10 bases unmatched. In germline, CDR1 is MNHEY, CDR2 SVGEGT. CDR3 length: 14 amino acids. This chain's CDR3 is CASRASGGRNEQYF. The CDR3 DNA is TGTGCCAGCAGAGCCTCGGGGGGTCGGAACGAGCAGTACTTC.

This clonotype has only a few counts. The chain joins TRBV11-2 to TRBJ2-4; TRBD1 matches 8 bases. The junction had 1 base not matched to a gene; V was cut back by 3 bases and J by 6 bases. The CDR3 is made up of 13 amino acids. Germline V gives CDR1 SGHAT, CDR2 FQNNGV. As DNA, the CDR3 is TGTGCCAGCAGCTTCCAGGGGGCAAACATTCAGTACTTC. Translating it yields CASSFQGANIQYF.

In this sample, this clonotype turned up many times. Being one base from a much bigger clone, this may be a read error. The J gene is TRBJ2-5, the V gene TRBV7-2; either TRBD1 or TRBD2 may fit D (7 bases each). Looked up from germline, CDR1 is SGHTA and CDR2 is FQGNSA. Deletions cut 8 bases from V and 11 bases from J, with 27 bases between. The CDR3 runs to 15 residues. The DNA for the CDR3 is TGTGCCAGCTCCACCCAGGGGGGGGGATACAATGAGCAGTACTTC. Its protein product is CASSTQGGGYNEQYF.

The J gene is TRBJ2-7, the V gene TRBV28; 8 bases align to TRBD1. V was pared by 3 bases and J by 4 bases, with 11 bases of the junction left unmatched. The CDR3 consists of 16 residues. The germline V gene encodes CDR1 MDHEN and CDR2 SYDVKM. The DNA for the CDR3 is TGTGCCAGCAGTTTGGATACCGGGACAGGAGTTTACGAGCAGTACTTC. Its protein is CASSLDTGTGVYEQYF.